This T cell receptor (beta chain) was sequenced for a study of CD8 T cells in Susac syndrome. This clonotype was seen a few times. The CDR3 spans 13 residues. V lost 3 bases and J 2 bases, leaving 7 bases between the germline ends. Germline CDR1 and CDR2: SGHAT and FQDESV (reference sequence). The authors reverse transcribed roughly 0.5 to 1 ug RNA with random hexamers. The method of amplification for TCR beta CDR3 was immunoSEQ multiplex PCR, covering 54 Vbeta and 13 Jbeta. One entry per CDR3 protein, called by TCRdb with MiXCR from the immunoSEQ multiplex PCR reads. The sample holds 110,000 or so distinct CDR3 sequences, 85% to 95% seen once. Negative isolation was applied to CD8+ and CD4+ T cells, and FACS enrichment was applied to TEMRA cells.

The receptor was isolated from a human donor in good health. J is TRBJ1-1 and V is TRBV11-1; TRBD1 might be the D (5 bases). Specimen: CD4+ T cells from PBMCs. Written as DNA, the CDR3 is TGTGCCAGCAGCTTGGGGGGAAACACTGAAGCTTTCTTT. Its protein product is CASSLGGNTEAFF. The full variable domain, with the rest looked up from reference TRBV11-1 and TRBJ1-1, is EAEVAQSPRYKITEKSQAVAFWCDPISGHATLYWYRQILGQGPELLVQFQDESVVDDSQLPKDRFSAERLKGVDSTLKIQPAELGDSAMYLCASSLGGNTEAFFGQGTRLTVV.